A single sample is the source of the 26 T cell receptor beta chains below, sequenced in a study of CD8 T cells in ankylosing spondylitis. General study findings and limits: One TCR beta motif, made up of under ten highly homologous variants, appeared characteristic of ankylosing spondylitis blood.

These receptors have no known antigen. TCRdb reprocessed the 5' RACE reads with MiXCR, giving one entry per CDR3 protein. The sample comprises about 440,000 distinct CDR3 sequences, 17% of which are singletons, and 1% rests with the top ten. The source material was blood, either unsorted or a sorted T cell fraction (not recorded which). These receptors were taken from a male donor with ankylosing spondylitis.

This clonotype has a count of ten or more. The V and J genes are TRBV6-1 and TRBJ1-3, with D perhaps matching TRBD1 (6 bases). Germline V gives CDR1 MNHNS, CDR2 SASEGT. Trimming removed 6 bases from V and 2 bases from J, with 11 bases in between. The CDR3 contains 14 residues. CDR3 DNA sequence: TGTGCCAGCAGCACAGGGCACCCTGGAAACACCATATATTTT. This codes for CASSTGHPGNTIYF.

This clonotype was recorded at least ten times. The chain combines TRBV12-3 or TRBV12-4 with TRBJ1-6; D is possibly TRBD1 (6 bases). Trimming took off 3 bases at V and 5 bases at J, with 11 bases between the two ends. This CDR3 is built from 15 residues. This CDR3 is CASSLWGPHNSPLHF. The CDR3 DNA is TGTGCCAGCAGTTTGTGGGGGCCACATAATTCACCCCTCCACTTT.

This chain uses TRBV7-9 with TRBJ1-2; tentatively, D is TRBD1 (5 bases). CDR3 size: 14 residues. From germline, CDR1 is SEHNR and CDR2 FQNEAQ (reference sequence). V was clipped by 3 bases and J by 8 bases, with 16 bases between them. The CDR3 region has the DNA TGTGCCAGCAGCTTCAGGGAAGGGTGGCGAGGCTACACCTTC. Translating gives CASSFREGWRGYTF.

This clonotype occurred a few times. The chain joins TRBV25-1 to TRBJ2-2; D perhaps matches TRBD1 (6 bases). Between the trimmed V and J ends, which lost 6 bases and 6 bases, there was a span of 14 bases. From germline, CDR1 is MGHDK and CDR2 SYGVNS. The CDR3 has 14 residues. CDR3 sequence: CASRTDSFPGELFF. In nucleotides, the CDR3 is TGTGCCAGCAGGACGGACAGTTTCCCCGGGGAGCTGTTTTTT.

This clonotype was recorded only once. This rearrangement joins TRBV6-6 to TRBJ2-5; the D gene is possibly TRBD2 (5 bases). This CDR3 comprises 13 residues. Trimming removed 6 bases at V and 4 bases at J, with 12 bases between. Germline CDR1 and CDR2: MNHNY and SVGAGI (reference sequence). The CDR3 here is CASRRLAPETQYF. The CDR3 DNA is TGTGCCAGCAGGAGGCTAGCTCCAGAGACCCAGTACTTC.

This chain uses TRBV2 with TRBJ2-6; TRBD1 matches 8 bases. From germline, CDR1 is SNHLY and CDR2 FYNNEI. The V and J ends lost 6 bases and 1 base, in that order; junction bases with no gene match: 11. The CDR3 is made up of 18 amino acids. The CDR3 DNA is TGTGCCAGCAGCGCAGAGGGGGGACAGGTGTCTGGGGCCAACGTCCTGACTTTC. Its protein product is CASSAEGGQVSGANVLTF. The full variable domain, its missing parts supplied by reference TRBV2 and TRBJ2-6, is EPEVTQTPSHQVTQMGQEVILRCVPISNHLYFYWYRQILGQKVEFLVSFYNNEISEKSEIFDDQFSVERPDGSNFTLKIRSTKLEDSAMYFCASSAEGGQVSGANVLTFGAGSRLTVL.

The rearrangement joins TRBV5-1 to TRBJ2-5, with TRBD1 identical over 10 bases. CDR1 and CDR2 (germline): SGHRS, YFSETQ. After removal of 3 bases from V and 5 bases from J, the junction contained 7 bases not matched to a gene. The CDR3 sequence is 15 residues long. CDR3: CASSSGTGVYETQYF. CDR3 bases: TGCGCCAGCAGCTCAGGGACAGGGGTTTATGAGACCCAGTACTTC.

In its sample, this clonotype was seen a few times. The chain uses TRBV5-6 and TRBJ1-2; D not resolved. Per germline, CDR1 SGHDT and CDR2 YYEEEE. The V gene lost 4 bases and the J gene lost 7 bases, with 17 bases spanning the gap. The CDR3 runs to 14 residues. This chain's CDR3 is CASSLRTPYSGYTF. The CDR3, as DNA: TGTGCCAGCAGCCTCCGGACGCCATACTCTGGCTACACCTTC.

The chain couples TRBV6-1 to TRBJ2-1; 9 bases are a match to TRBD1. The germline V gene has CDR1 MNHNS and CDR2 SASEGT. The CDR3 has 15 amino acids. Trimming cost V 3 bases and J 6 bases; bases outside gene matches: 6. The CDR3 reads CASSEVGTGSNEQFF. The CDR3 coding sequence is TGTGCCAGCAGTGAGGTAGGGACAGGGTCCAATGAGCAGTTCTTC.

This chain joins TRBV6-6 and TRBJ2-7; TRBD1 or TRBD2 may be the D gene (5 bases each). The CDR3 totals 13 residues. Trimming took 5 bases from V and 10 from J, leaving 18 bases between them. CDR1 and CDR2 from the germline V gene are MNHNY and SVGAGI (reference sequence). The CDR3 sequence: CASSPGTRQKQYF. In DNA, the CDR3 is TGTGCCAGCAGTCCAGGGACCCGACAAAAACAGTACTTC.

The CDR3 nucleotides are TGCGCCAGCAGCTTGGGGGGTAGCAGCGACACTGAAGCTTTCTTT. Amino acids: CASSLGGSSDTEAFF. V gene TRBV5-1 combines with J gene TRBJ1-1; D is uncertain. Germline loops: CDR1 SGHRS, CDR2 YFSETQ. Trimming took off 0 bases at V and 3 bases at J, with 12 bases between the two ends. This CDR3 spans 15 amino acids.

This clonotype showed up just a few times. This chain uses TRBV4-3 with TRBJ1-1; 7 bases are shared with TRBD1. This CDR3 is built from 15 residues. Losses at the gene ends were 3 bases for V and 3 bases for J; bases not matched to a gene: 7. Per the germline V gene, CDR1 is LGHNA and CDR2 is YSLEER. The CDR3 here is CASSQTGIPYTEAFF. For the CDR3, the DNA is TGCGCCAGCAGCCAGACAGGGATTCCGTACACTGAAGCTTTCTTT.

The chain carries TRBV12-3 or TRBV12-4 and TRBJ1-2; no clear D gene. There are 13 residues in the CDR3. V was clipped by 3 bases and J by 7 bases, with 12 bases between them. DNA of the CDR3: TGTGCCAGCAGTTTCGGTGTGCTAGGTGGCTACACCTTC. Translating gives CASSFGVLGGYTF.

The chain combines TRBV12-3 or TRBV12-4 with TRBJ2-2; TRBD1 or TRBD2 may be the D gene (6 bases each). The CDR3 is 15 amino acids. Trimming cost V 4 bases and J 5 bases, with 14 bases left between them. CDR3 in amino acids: CASSSTGGTTGELFF. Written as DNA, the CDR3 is TGTGCCAGCAGTTCTACGGGCGGGACAACCGGGGAGCTGTTTTTT.

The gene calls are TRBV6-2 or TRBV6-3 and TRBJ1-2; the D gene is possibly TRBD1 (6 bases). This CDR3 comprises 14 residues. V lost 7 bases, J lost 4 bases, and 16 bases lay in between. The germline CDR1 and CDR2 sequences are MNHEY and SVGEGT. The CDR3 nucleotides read TGTGCCAGCACCCAATCCCAGGGGTTCTATGGCTACACCTTC. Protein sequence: CASTQSQGFYGYTF.

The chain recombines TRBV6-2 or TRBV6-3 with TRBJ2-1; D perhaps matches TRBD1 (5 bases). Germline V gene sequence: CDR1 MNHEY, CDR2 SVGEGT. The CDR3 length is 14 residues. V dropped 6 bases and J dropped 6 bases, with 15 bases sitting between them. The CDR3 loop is CASRLGQAPNEQFF. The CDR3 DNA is TGTGCCAGCAGGTTGGGGCAGGCGCCCAATGAGCAGTTCTTC.

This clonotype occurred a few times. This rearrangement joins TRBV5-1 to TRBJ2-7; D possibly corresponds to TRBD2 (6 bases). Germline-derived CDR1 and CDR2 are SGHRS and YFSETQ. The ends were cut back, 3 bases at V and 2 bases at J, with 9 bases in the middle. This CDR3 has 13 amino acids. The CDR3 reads CASSWAGTYEQYF. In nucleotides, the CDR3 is TGCGCCAGCAGCTGGGCGGGAACCTACGAGCAGTACTTC. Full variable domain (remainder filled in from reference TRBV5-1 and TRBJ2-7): KAGVTQTPRYLIKTRGQQVTLSCSPISGHRSVSWYQQTPGQGLQFLFEYFSETQRNKGNFPGRFSGRQFSNSRSEMNVSTLELGDSALYLCASSWAGTYEQYFGPGTRLTVT.

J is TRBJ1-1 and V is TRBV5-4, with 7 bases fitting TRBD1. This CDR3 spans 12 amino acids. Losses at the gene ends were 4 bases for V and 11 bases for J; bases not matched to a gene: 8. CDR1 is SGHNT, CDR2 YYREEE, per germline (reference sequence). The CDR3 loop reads CASSEIQGPAFF. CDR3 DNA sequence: TGTGCCAGCAGCGAGATACAGGGGCCGGCTTTCTTT.

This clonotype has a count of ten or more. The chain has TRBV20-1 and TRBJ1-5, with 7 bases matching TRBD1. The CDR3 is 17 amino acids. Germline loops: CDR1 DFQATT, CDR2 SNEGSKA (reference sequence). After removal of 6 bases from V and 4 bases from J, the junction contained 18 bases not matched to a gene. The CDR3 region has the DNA TGCAGTGCCCCCTACGGTCGGACCAGGGGGGCTAATCAGCCCCAGCATTTT. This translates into CSAPYGRTRGANQPQHF.

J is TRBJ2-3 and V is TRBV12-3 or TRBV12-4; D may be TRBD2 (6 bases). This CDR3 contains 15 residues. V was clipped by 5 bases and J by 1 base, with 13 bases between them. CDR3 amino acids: CASSLGRERTDTQYF. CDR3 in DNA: TGTGCCAGCAGTCTAGGACGGGAGCGCACAGATACGCAGTATTTT.

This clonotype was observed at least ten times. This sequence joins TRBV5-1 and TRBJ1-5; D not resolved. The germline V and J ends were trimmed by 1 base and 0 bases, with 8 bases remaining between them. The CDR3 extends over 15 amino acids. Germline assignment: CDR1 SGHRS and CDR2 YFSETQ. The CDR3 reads CASSLFGDSNQPQHF. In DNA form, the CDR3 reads TGCGCCAGCAGCTTGTTTGGGGATAGCAATCAGCCCCAGCATTTT. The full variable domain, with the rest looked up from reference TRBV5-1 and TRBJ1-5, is KAGVTQTPRYLIKTRGQQVTLSCSPISGHRSVSWYQQTPGQGLQFLFEYFSETQRNKGNFPGRFSGRQFSNSRSEMNVSTLELGDSALYLCASSLFGDSNQPQHFGDGTRLSIL.

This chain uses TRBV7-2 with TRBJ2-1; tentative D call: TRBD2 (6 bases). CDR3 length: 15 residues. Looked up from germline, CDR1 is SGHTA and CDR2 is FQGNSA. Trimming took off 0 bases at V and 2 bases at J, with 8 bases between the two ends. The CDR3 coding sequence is TGTGCCAGCAGCTTAGCTGCGGGGCCCTACAATGAGCAGTTCTTC. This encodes CASSLAAGPYNEQFF.

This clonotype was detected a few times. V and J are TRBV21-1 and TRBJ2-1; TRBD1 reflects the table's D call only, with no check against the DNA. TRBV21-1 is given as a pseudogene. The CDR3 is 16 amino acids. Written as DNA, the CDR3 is TGTGCCAGCAGCAACATGGGGGACAGGGTAGACAATGAGCAGTTCTTC. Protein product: CASSNMGDRVDNEQFF.

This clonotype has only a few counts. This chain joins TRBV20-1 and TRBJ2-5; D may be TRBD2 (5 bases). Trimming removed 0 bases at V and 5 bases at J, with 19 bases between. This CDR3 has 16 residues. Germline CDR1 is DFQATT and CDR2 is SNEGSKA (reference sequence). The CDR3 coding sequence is TGCAGTGCTAGAGACCTGAGGACTGGGGTCTTGGAGACCCAGTACTTC. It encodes CSARDLRTGVLETQYF.

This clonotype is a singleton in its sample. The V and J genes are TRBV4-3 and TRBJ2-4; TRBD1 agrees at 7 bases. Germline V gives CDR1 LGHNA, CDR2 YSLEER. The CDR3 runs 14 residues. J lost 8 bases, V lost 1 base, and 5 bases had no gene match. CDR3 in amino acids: CASSQGSQGDIQYF. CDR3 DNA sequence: TGCGCCAGCAGCCAAGGGAGCCAGGGGGACATTCAGTACTTC.

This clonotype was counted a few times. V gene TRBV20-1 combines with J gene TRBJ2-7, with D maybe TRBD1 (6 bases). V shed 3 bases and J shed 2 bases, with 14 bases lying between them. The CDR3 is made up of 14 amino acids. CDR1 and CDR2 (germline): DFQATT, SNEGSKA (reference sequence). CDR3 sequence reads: CSASAGTTAYEQYF. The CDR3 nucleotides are TGCAGTGCTAGCGCCGGGACAACCGCCTACGAGCAGTACTTC.